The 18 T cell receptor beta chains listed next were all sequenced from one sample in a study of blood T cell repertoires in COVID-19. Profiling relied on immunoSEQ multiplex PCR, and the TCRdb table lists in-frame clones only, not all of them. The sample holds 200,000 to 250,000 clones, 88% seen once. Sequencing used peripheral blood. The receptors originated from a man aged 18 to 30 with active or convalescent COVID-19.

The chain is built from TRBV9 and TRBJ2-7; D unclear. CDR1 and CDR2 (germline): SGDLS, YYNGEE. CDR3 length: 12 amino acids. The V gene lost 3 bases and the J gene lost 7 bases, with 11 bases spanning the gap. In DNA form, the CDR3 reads TGTGCCAGCAGCGGCAGAACAGAAGAGCAGTACTTC. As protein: CASSGRTEEQYF.

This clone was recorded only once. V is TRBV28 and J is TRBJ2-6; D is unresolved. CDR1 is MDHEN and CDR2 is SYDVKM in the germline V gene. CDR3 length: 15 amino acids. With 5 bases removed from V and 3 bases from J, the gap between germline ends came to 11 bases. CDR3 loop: CASSPPSGGANVLTF. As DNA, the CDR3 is TGTGCCAGCAGTCCACCTAGTGGTGGGGCCAACGTCCTGACTTTC. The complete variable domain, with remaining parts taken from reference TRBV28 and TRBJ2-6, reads DVKVTQSSRYLVKRTGEKVFLECVQDMDHENMFWYRQDPGLGLRLIYFSYDVKMKEKGDIPEGYSVSREKKERFSLILESASTNQTSMYLCASSPPSGGANVLTFGAGSRLTVL.

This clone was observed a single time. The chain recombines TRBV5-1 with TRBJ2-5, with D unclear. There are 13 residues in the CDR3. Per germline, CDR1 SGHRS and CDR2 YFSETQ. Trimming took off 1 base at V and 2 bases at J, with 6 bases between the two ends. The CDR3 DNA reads TGCGCCAGCAGCTTGCAACTGCAAGAGACCCAGTACTTC. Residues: CASSLQLQETQYF.

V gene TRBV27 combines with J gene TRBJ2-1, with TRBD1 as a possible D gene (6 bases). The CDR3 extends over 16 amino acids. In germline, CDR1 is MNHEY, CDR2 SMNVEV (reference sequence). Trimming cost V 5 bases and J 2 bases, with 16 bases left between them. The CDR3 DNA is TGTGCCAGCAGTCAGGGAGTACAGGGAACCTACAATGAGCAGTTCTTC. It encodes CASSQGVQGTYNEQFF.

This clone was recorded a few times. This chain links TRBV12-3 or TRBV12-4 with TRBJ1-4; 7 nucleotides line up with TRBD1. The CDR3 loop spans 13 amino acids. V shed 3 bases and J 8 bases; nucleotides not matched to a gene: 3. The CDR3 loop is CASSFSGGEKLFF. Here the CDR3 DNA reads TGTGCCAGCAGTTTCTCAGGGGGGGAAAAACTGTTTTTT.

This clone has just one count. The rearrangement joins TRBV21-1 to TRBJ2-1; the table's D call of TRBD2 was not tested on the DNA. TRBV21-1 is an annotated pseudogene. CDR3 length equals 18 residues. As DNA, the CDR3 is TGTGCCAGCAGCAAAGCCCCTTGGTTTGGGAGGGGTATGAATGAGCAGTTCTTC. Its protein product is CASSKAPWFGRGMNEQFF.

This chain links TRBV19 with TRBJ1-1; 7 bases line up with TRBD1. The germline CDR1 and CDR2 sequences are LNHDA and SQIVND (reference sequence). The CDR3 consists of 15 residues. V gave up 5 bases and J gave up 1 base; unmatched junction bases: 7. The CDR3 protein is CASSPGDRANTEAFF. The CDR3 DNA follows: TGTGCCAGTAGTCCCGGAGACAGGGCGAACACTGAAGCTTTCTTT.

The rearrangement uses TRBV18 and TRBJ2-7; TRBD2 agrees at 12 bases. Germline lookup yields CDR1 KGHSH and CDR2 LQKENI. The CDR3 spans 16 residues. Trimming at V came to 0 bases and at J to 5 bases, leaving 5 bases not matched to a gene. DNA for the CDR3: TGTGCCAGCTCACCACCTCTAGCGGGAGGGATGCACGAGCAGTACTTC. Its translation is CASSPPLAGGMHEQYF. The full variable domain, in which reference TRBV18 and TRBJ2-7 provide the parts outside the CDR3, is NAGVMQNPRHLVRRRGQEARLRCSPMKGHSHVYWYRQLPEEGLKFMVYLQKENIIDESGMPKERFSAEFPKEGPSILRIQQVVRGDSAAYFCASSPPLAGGMHEQYFGPGTRLTVT.

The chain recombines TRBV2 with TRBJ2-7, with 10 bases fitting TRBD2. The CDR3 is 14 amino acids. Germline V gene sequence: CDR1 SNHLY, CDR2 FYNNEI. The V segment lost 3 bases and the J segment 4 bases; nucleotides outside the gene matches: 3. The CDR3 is CASSDLAGAYEQYF. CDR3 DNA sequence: TGTGCCAGCAGTGACCTAGCGGGAGCGTACGAGCAGTACTTC.

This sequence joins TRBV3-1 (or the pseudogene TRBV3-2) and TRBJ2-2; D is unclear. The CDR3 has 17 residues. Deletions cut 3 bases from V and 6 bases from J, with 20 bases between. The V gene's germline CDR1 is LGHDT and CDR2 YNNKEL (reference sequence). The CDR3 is CASSHNIGISLAGELFF. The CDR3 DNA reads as TGTGCCAGCAGCCATAACATTGGCATCTCTCTCGCCGGGGAGCTGTTTTTT.

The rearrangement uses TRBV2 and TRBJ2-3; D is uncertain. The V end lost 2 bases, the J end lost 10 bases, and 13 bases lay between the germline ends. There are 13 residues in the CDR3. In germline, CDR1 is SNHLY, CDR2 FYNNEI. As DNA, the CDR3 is TGTGCCAGCAGTGAACCAGGCTCCCTCTCGCAGTATTTT. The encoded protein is CASSEPGSLSQYF.

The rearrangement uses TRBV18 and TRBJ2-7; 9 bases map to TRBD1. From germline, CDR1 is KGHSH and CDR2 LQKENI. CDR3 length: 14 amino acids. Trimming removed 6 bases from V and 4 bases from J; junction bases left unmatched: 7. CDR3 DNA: TGTGCCAGCTCGGTGGGACAGGGCCCATACGAGCAGTACTTC. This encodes CASSVGQGPYEQYF.

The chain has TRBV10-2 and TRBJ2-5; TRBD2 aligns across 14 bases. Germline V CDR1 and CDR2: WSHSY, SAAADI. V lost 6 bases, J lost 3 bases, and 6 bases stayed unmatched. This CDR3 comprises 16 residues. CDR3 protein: CASRTTSGRGEETQYF. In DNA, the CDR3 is TGCGCCAGCAGGACGACTAGCGGGAGGGGGGAAGAGACCCAGTACTTC.

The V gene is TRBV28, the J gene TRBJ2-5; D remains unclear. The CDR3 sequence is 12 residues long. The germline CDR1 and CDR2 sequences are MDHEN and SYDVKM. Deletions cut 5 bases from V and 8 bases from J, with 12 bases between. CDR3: CASSPLDGTQYF. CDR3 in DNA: TGTGCCAGCAGTCCCCTTGATGGCACCCAGTACTTC.

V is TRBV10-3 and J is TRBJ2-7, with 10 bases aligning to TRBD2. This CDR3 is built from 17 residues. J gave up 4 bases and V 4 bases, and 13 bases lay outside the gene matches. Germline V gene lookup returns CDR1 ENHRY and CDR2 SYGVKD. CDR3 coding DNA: TGTGCCATCAGTGGAGGGGCTAGCGGGGGACCTCGTTACGAGCAGTACTTC. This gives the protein CAISGGASGGPRYEQYF.

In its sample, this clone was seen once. The CDR3 spells CASSLSGQGIYEKLFF. CDR3 in DNA: TGTGCCAGCAGTTTATCGGGACAGGGGATTTATGAAAAACTGTTTTTT. The chain employs TRBV27 and TRBJ1-4; 10 bases align to TRBD1. Germline V gene data show CDR1 as MNHEY and CDR2 as SMNVEV (reference sequence). The CDR3 is 16 residues long. Germline trimming cut 0 bases from V and 6 bases from J; bases unmatched to any gene: 4.

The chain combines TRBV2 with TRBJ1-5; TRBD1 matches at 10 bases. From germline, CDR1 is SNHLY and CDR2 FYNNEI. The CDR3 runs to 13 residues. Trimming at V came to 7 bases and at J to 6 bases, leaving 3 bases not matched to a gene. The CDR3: CASMGTGVQPQHF. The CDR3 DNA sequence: TGTGCCAGCATGGGGACAGGGGTTCAGCCCCAGCATTTT.

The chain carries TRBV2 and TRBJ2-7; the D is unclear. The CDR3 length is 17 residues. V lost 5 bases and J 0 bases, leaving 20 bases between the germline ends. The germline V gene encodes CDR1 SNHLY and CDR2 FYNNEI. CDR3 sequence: CASSSLSLLDGSYEQYF. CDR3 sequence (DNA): TGTGCCAGCAGTTCTTTGTCCCTATTAGATGGCTCCTACGAGCAGTACTTC.